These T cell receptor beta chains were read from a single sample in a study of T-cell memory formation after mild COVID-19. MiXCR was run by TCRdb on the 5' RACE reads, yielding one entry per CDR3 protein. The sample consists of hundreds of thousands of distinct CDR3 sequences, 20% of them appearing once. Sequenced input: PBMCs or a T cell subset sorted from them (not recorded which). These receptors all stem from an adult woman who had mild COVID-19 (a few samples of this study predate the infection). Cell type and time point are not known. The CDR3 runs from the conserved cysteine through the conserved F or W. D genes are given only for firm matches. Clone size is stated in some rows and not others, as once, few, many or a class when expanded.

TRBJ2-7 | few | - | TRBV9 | CASSALEDEQYF | TGTGCCAGCAGCGCGCTTGAGGACGAGCAGTACTTC
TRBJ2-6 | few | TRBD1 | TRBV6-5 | CASTPGQGISGANVLTF | TGTGCCAGCACTCCGGGACAGGGAATCTCTGGGGCCAACGTCCTGACTTTC
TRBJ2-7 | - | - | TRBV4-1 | CASSHGQPDEQYF | TGCGCCAGCAGCCACGGACAGCCGGACGAGCAGTACTTC
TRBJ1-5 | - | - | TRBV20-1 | CSARPQGPYSNQPKHF | TGCAGTGCTAGACCTCAGGGACCCTATAGCAATCAGCCCAAGCATTTT
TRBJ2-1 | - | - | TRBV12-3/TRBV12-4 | CASSFSGVANEQFF | TGTGCCAGCAGTTTTTCGGGAGTGGCTAATGAGCAGTTCTTC
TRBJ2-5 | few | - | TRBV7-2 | CASSLYGQETQYF | TGTGCCAGCAGCTTATACGGCCAAGAGACCCAGTACTTC
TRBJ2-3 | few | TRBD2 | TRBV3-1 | CASSQGAGYDTQYF | TGTGCCAGCAGCCAAGGAGCGGGGTACGATACGCAGTATTTT
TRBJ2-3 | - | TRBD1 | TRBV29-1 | CSVRGGQITDTQYF | TGCAGCGTTAGAGGGGGACAGATCACAGATACGCAGTATTTT
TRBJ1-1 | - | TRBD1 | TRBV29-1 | CSAHSGGYFAEAFF | TGCAGCGCGCACTCAGGGGGCTACTTCGCTGAAGCTTTCTTT
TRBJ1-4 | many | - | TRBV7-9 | CASSLTPRGEKLFF | TGTGCCAGCAGCTTAACACCACGAGGGGAAAAACTGTTTTTT
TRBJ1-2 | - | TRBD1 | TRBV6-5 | CASSYKAYGTGYGYTF | TGTGCCAGCAGTTACAAGGCATACGGGACAGGGTATGGCTACACCTTC
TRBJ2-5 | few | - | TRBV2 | CASGRNQETQYF | TGTGCCAGCGGACGCAACCAAGAGACCCAGTACTTC
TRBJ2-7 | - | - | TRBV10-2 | CASSEGVASSYEQYF | TGCGCCAGCAGTGAGGGCGTAGCGAGCTCCTACGAGCAGTACTTC
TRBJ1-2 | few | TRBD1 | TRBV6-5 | CASSDSGQANYGYTF | TGTGCCAGCAGTGACTCGGGACAGGCTAACTATGGCTACACCTTC
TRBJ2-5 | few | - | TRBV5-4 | CASSSGSLQETQYF | TGTGCCAGCAGCTCTGGGTCCCTCCAAGAGACCCAGTACTTC
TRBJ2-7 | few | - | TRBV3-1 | CASSQEAASLGNEQYF | TGTGCCAGCAGCCAAGAAGCGGCTAGTCTAGGTAACGAGCAGTACTTC
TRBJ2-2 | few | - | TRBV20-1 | CSARDLQAGELFF | TGCAGTGCTAGAGATTTGCAAGCCGGGGAGCTGTTTTTT
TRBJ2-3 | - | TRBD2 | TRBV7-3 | CASSGGLAGRTDTQYF | TGTGCCAGCAGTGGGGGACTAGCGGGTCGCACAGATACGCAGTATTTT
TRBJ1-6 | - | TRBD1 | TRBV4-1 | CASSQAGGSVPLHF | TGCGCCAGCAGCCAAGCAGGGGGGTCGGTTCCCCTCCACTTT
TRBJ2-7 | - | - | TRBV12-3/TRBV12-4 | CASGLGGGEQYF | TGTGCCAGCGGGTTGGGAGGAGGCGAGCAGTACTTC
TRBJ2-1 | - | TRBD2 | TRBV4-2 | CASSQVRREGPNEQFF | TGTGCCAGCAGCCAAGTGCGGCGGGAGGGCCCCAATGAGCAGTTCTTC
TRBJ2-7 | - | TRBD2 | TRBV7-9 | CASSSLPGTSGPYYEQYF | TGTGCCAGCAGCTCGCTACCCGGGACTAGCGGTCCCTACTACGAGCAGTACTTC
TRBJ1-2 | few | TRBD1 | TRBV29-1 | CSVDIGQETFGYTF | TGCAGCGTTGATATAGGACAGGAGACGTTTGGCTACACCTTC